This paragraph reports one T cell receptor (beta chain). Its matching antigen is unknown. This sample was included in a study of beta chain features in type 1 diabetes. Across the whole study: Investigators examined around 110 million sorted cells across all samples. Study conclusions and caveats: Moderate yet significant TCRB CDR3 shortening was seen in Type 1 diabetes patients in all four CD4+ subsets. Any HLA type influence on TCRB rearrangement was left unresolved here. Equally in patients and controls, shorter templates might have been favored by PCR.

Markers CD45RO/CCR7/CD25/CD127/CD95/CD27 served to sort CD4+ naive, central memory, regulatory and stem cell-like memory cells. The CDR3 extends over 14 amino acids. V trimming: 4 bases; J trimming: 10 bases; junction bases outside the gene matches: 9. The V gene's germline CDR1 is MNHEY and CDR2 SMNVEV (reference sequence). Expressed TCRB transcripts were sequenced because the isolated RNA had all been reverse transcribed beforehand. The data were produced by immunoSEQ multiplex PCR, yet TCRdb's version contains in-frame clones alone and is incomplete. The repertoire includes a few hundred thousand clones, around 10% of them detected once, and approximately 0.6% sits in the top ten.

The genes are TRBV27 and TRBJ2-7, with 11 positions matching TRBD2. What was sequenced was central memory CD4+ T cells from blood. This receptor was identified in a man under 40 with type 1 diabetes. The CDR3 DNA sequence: TGTGCCAGCAGTTACTCGTCTAGCGGGAGGAGACAGTACTTC. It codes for CASSYSSSGRRQYF.